The 28 T cell receptor beta chains below all came from one sample that was sequenced in a study of OX40 agonist ivuxolimab in advanced cancers. TCRdb's copy holds only in-frame clones and misses some; the assay was immunoSEQ multiplex PCR. The sample comprises some 45,000 clones, 89% of which are singletons, and roughly a sixth rests with the top ten. Sequencing was performed on CD4+ or CD8+ T cells sorted from blood, taken in a trial of the OX40 agonist ivuxolimab. The receptor source for this set is an adult with an advanced solid tumor such as melanoma, head and neck, liver or kidney cancer.

This clone was found a few times. The chain has TRBV2 and TRBJ1-4, with D possibly matching TRBD1 (6 bases). The CDR3 sequence is 13 residues long. V was cut by 8 bases and J by 8 bases, with 15 bases left in between. Germline lookup yields CDR1 SNHLY and CDR2 FYNNEI. CDR3 bases: TGTGCCAGCGGGATAGGGGGGGAAGAAAAACTGTTTTTT. It is translated as CASGIGGEEKLFF.

The chain has TRBV7-2 and TRBJ2-7, with 8 bases matching TRBD2. Trimming at V came to 2 bases and at J to 5 bases, leaving 8 bases not matched to a gene. There are 15 residues in the CDR3. CDR1 SGHTA and CDR2 FQGNSA come from the germline V gene. Written as DNA, the CDR3 is TGTGCCAGCAGCTTACGACGGGGGGGCCTCGACGAGCAGTACTTC. It encodes CASSLRRGGLDEQYF.

The chain carries TRBV6-1 and TRBJ1-5; 7 positions match TRBD1. J gave up 6 bases and V 2 bases, and 7 bases lay outside the gene matches. CDR1 and CDR2 (germline): MNHNS, SASEGT. This CDR3 region has 15 residues. CDR3 DNA sequence: TGTGCCAGCAGTGAACAGGGGGGGGGAGGTCAGCCCCAGCATTTT. Residues: CASSEQGGGGQPQHF.

The gene calls are TRBV7-9 and TRBJ1-6; 11 nucleotides match TRBD1. Trimming took 5 bases from V and 6 from J; bases not matched to a gene: 6. This CDR3 has 16 amino acids. Germline V CDR1 and CDR2: SEHNR, FQNEAQ (reference sequence). CDR3 sequence (DNA): TGTGCCAGCAGCATTTCCGGGACAGGGGGTAATTCACCCCTCCACTTT. Residues: CASSISGTGGNSPLHF.

This clone was detected once. The chain has TRBV9 and TRBJ2-1; 10 bases line up with TRBD2. Germline V CDR1 and CDR2: SGDLS, YYNGEE. The CDR3 has 17 residues. The V gene end was trimmed by 0 bases and the J gene end by 1 base; junction bases not matched to a gene: 4. Here the CDR3 DNA reads TGTGCCAGCAGCGTAGCCCAGCGGGGGGGATCCTACAATGAGCAGTTCTTC. As protein: CASSVAQRGGSYNEQFF.

The gene calls are TRBV19 and TRBJ2-1; no clear D. The germline V gene encodes CDR1 LNHDA and CDR2 SQIVND (reference sequence). The CDR3 has 13 amino acids. Trimming took 2 bases from V and 5 from J, leaving 7 bases between them. The CDR3 region has the DNA TGTGCCAGTAGTATAATCAGAGACAATGAGCAGTTCTTC. Translating gives CASSIIRDNEQFF.

This chain connects TRBV18 to TRBJ2-7; tentatively, D is TRBD1 (6 bases). Deletions cut 6 bases from V and 3 bases from J, with 18 bases between. There are 15 residues in the CDR3. Looked up from germline, CDR1 is KGHSH and CDR2 is LQKENI. CDR3 sequence: CASSPGELLDYEQYF. CDR3 nucleotides: TGTGCCAGCTCCCCAGGGGAGTTACTGGACTACGAGCAGTACTTC.

This chain connects TRBV6-5 to TRBJ2-5; 15 bases are a match to TRBD2. Looked up from germline, CDR1 is MNHEY and CDR2 is SVGAGI. This CDR3 region has 15 residues. The J segment lost 7 bases and the V segment lost 4 bases, leaving 4 bases of the junction unmatched. As DNA, the CDR3 is TGTGCCAGCAGTTTGGGACTAGCGGGGGGAATGACCCAGTACTTC. This sequence encodes CASSLGLAGGMTQYF.

This chain uses TRBV6-1 with TRBJ2-7; the D gene could be TRBD1 or TRBD2 (6 bases each). This CDR3 comprises 12 residues. V lost 8 bases and J lost 9, with 17 bases in between. Germline V gene data show CDR1 as MNHNS and CDR2 as SASEGT. CDR3 bases: TGTGCCAGCCTTGAAGGGGGGTTAGGGCAGTACTTC. Amino acid sequence: CASLEGGLGQYF.

The chain is built from TRBV28 and TRBJ1-2; D unresolved. Germline V CDR1 and CDR2: MDHEN, SYDVKM. V lost 9 bases and J lost 4, with 9 bases in between. The CDR3 is made up of 11 amino acids. CDR3 nucleotides: TGTGCCAGTAGTAGAGGCTATGGCTACACCTTC. Translation gives CASSRGYGYTF.

J is TRBJ1-6 and V is TRBV5-1; D unresolved. The CDR3 is 15 residues long. Trimming stripped 3 bases from V and 9 bases from J, with 16 bases between. CDR1 and CDR2 (germline): SGHRS, YFSETQ. The DNA for the CDR3 is TGCGCCAGCAGCTCGGACCCTTCCTCACTTTCACCCCTCCACTTT. It codes for CASSSDPSSLSPLHF.

The gene calls are TRBV7-9 and TRBJ2-7; D is possibly TRBD1 (5 bases). The CDR3 runs 15 residues. The V gene lost 4 bases and the J gene lost 2 bases, with 15 bases spanning the gap. Germline V gives CDR1 SEHNR, CDR2 FQNEAQ (reference sequence). CDR3 sequence (DNA): TGTGCCAGCAGCTCCCGACAGACCCTCACCTACGAGCAGTACTTC. Residues: CASSSRQTLTYEQYF.

The V and J genes are TRBV10-3 and TRBJ2-7; D uncertain. Looked up from germline, CDR1 is ENHRY and CDR2 is SYGVKD. The CDR3 totals 16 residues. Trimming stripped 3 bases from V and 0 bases from J, with 15 bases between. CDR3 bases: TGTGCCATCAGTGATCTACCCGGATACTTCTCCTACGAGCAGTACTTC. It codes for CAISDLPGYFSYEQYF.

The CDR3 region is CASSQFSGQPQHF. As DNA, the CDR3 is TGTGCCAGCAGCCAATTTAGCGGTCAGCCCCAGCATTTT. This chain links TRBV16 with TRBJ1-5; D uncertain. Germline CDR1 and CDR2: KGHSY and FQNENV. The V gene lost 1 base and the J gene lost 6 bases, with 7 bases spanning the gap. CDR3 length equals 13 residues.

The CDR3 bases are TGTGCCAGCAGTTACGGGCAGTTAAACACCATATATTTT. As protein: CASSYGQLNTIYF. This sequence joins TRBV6-5 and TRBJ1-3; D is uncertain. The CDR3 sequence is 13 residues long. The germline CDR1 and CDR2 sequences are MNHEY and SVGAGI. The V end was cut by 2 bases, the J end by 6 bases, with 8 bases between.

This sequence joins TRBV9 and TRBJ2-7; D is possibly TRBD2 (6 bases). The CDR3 contains 13 residues. Germline CDR1 reads SGDLS; CDR2 reads YYNGEE. V lost 0 bases, J lost 3 bases, and 7 bases lay in between. The CDR3 loop reads CASSVEGLYEQYF. The CDR3 coding sequence is TGTGCCAGCAGCGTAGAGGGACTCTACGAGCAGTACTTC.

The rearrangement joins TRBV7-9 to TRBJ2-2, with a tentative D call TRBD2 (5 bases). V gave up 3 bases and J gave up 2 bases, with 22 bases separating them. The CDR3 runs to 19 residues. Germline V lookup: CDR1 SEHNR, CDR2 FQNEAQ (reference sequence). The CDR3 DNA sequence: TGTGCCAGCAGCTTGGGTGTTTTAGTGGTAGCGCCCAACACCGGGGAGCTGTTTTTT. Protein: CASSLGVLVVAPNTGELFF.

The chain combines TRBV4-1 with TRBJ2-1; possibly TRBD2 for D (5 bases). Germline CDR1 MGHRA, CDR2 YSYEKL. V lost 0 bases to trimming and J lost 6 bases, with 12 bases between them. The CDR3 length is 15 residues. This CDR3 is CASSQEGPGSNEQFF. The CDR3 nucleotides read TGCGCCAGCAGCCAAGAGGGTCCGGGGTCCAATGAGCAGTTCTTC.

The rearrangement uses TRBV5-6 and TRBJ2-2; 14 bases map to TRBD2. The V gene end was trimmed by 2 bases and the J gene end by 5 bases; junction bases not matched to a gene: 5. Per germline, CDR1 SGHDT and CDR2 YYEEEE. The CDR3 is 17 amino acids. CDR3 coding DNA: TGTGCCAGCAGCTTCGGGACTAGCGGGAGTCAAACCGGGGAGCTGTTTTTT. Its protein product is CASSFGTSGSQTGELFF.

The chain couples TRBV5-4 to TRBJ1-1; possibly TRBD1 for D (6 bases). V was clipped by 5 bases and J by 5 bases, with 10 bases between them. The CDR3 length is 12 residues. Germline assignment: CDR1 SGHNT and CDR2 YYREEE (reference sequence). This CDR3 reads CASSSGVTEAFF. The DNA for the CDR3 is TGTGCCAGCAGTTCAGGGGTTACTGAAGCTTTCTTT.

This clone was seen a few times. The chain has TRBV6-5 and TRBJ1-1; D remains ambiguous. The germline V gene has CDR1 MNHEY and CDR2 SVGAGI. Trimming removed 6 bases from V and 2 bases from J, with 4 bases in between. The CDR3 length is 11 residues. CDR3: CASRANTEAFF. The CDR3 region has the DNA TGTGCCAGCAGGGCTAACACTGAAGCTTTCTTT.

This chain links TRBV4-1 with TRBJ1-2; the match to TRBD1 covers 8 bases. Germline V gene data show CDR1 as MGHRA and CDR2 as YSYEKL. The CDR3 totals 15 residues. V was pared by 2 bases and J by 5 bases, with 7 bases of the junction left unmatched. In nucleotides, the CDR3 is TGCGCCAGCAGCCAATACGGGACAGGCTCGTATGGCTACACCTTC. Translating gives CASSQYGTGSYGYTF.

The chain combines TRBV9 with TRBJ1-1; the D gene is possibly TRBD1 (6 bases). This CDR3 is 13 amino acids long. Trimming took off 4 bases at V and 4 bases at J, with 11 bases between the two ends. CDR1 and CDR2 (germline): SGDLS, YYNGEE. This chain's CDR3 is CASSPTGLTEAFF. In DNA, the CDR3 is TGTGCCAGCAGCCCTACAGGGCTCACTGAAGCTTTCTTT.

The chain has TRBV19 and TRBJ2-2; the D call may be TRBD1 or TRBD2 (5 bases each). The CDR3 has 13 amino acids. The germline gives CDR1 LNHDA, CDR2 SQIVND (reference sequence). V was clipped by 10 bases and J by 2 bases, with 11 bases between them. CDR3 in amino acids: CANRDPNTGELFF. The CDR3 DNA follows: TGTGCCAACCGGGACCCAAACACCGGGGAGCTGTTTTTT.

This chain connects TRBV11-2 to TRBJ2-3; the match to TRBD1 covers 7 bases. Trimming removed 4 bases from V and 4 bases from J; junction bases left unmatched: 5. This CDR3 spans 14 amino acids. In germline, CDR1 is SGHAT, CDR2 FQNNGV. Written as DNA, the CDR3 is TGTGCCAGCAGCTCGGGACAGTATGCAGATACGCAGTATTTT. Its protein is CASSSGQYADTQYF.

The rearrangement uses TRBV29-1 and TRBJ1-2, with no clear D. Looked up from germline, CDR1 is SQVTM and CDR2 is ANQGSEA. The V end lost 1 base, the J end lost 5 bases, and 5 bases lay between the germline ends. This CDR3 region has 11 residues. CDR3 sequence (DNA): TGCAGCGTTGAAGTTGTGTATGGCTACACCTTC. Protein sequence: CSVEVVYGYTF.

The CDR3 reads CASGTGGGYGYTF. CDR3 nucleotide sequence: TGTGCCAGTGGAACCGGCGGAGGATATGGCTACACCTTC. The genes are TRBV5-6 and TRBJ1-2; the D is unclear. Trimming pared 8 bases from V and 5 bases from J, leaving 16 bases between. Germline CDR1 is SGHDT and CDR2 is YYEEEE. The CDR3 has 13 residues.

This chain uses TRBV30 with TRBJ2-7; D is ambiguous. The CDR3 loop spans 16 amino acids. CDR1 is GTSNPN, CDR2 SVGIG, per germline (reference sequence). V dropped 0 bases and J dropped 2 bases, with 17 bases sitting between them. The CDR3 region has the DNA TGTGCCTGGAGTGTACGGCAGCTGCGAGGCGCCTACGAGCAGTACTTC. It specifies CAWSVRQLRGAYEQYF.